This paragraph reports one T cell receptor (beta chain). Its cognate antigen is unknown. Mismatch with germline at one junction end may stem from a read error. The data stem from a study of hypomethylating agent response in myelodysplastic syndrome. At the level of the study: Hypomethylating treatment was azacitidine in 8 of 11, decitabine in 3 of 11. With a mean age of roughly 72 +/- 6.3 years, patients were most commonly cytogenetically diploid.

In the source study's methods: VDJdb flagged roughly 1.6% of under 200,000 unique clonotypes as previously reported viral-epitope-specific. Profiling relied on immunoSEQ multiplex PCR, and the TCRdb table lists in-frame clones only, not all of them. The DNA gave D and trimming, while V, J and clone size come from that table. The data contain a few thousand clones, 82% of them seen just once; the ten biggest clones take up approximately 20%. This CDR3 spans 14 amino acids. The germline gives CDR1 SGHDT, CDR2 YYEEEE. Study results and limitations: Across all patients and within response groups, hypomethylating treatment left richness, diversity and clonality without significant change.

The receptor's source is a human donor with myelodysplastic syndrome. This rearrangement joins TRBV5-6 to TRBJ2-7; 11 bases match TRBD2. Material: bone marrow, obtained before or after starting hypomethylating agent treatment for myelodysplastic syndrome (not recorded which). The CDR3 DNA reads as TGTGCCAGCAGCTCACTAGCGGGAGCGGAGAGGGAGTCCTTC. Encoded protein: CASSSLAGAERESF.